These 27 T cell receptor beta chains came from one sample sequenced in a study of T cell responses to AZD1222 COVID-19 vaccine. Generated by immunoSEQ multiplex PCR, the TCRdb table keeps only in-frame clones and is missing some. The data show over 100,000 clones, approximately 85% seen once. The sample here was peripheral blood, taken 28 days after the second dose of the MenACWY control vaccine. The receptors come from an adult who received the MenACWY meningococcal vaccine as a control.

The chain combines TRBV4-2 with TRBJ2-7; 10 positions match TRBD1. The CDR3 extends over 16 amino acids. In germline, CDR1 is LGHNA, CDR2 YNFKEQ. V dropped 2 bases and J dropped 3; count of bases not matched to a gene: 7. The CDR3 DNA reads TGTGCCAGCAGCCAACGGCCGGGACAGGGGTTCTACGAGCAGTACTTC. Protein: CASSQRPGQGFYEQYF.

V gene TRBV11-3 combines with J gene TRBJ2-3, with 10 nucleotides matching TRBD2. The CDR3 is 17 residues long. Germline V gene sequence: CDR1 SGHNT, CDR2 YENEEA. V dropped 1 base and J dropped 2; count of bases not matched to a gene: 6. CDR3 region: CASSLVLAGIYTDTQYF. Here the CDR3 DNA reads TGTGCCAGCAGCTTAGTACTAGCGGGGATTTACACAGATACGCAGTATTTT.

This chain joins TRBV19 and TRBJ1-5; D gene unclear. Germline V gene lookup returns CDR1 LNHDA and CDR2 SQIVND (reference sequence). The V gene lost 0 bases and the J gene lost 0 bases, with 12 bases spanning the gap. There are 17 residues in the CDR3. In DNA form, the CDR3 reads TGTGCCAGTAGTATAGATGGTACAGCCATTAGCAATCAGCCCCAGCATTTT. As protein: CASSIDGTAISNQPQHF.

This sequence joins TRBV9 and TRBJ2-2; 11 positions match TRBD2. With V trimmed by 4 bases and J by 4 bases, 6 bases remained unmatched. Germline values: CDR1 SGDLS, CDR2 YYNGEE. This CDR3 is built from 16 residues. The CDR3 DNA reads TGTGCCAGCAGCATTCTAGCGGGAGGAGTCACCGGGGAGCTGTTTTTT. Amino acid sequence: CASSILAGGVTGELFF.

The rearrangement links TRBV5-4 to TRBJ2-5; 7 bases align to TRBD2. After removal of 2 bases from V and 5 bases from J, the junction contained 6 bases not matched to a gene. This CDR3 contains 14 residues. CDR1 and CDR2 (germline): SGHNT, YYREEE (reference sequence). Here the CDR3 reads CASSFAAGTETQYF. In nucleotides, the CDR3 is TGTGCCAGCAGCTTCGCAGCGGGGACGGAGACCCAGTACTTC.

V gene TRBV3-1 (or the pseudogene TRBV3-2) combines with J gene TRBJ2-3, with TRBD1 as a possible D gene (5 bases). V lost 0 bases and J lost 8, with 6 bases in between. The CDR3 totals 12 residues. From germline, CDR1 is LGHDT and CDR2 YNNKEL (reference sequence). This CDR3 reads CASSQDQGTQYF. In DNA form, the CDR3 reads TGTGCCAGCAGCCAAGATCAGGGTACGCAGTATTTT.

The genes are TRBV5-6 and TRBJ1-6; 7 nucleotides agree with TRBD1. CDR1 SGHDT and CDR2 YYEEEE come from the germline V gene. The trim removed 0 bases at V and 7 bases at J, leaving 1 base unmatched. CDR3 length: 14 amino acids. CDR3 nucleotides: TGTGCCAGCAGCTTGGGCAGGGGGAATTCACCCCTCCACTTT. Translation: CASSLGRGNSPLHF. Full variable domain (outside the CDR3, taken from reference TRBV5-6 and TRBJ1-6): DAGVTQSPTHLIKTRGQQVTLRCSPKSGHDTVSWYQQALGQGPQFIFQYYEEEERQRGNFPDRFSGHQFPNYSSELNVNALLLGDSALYLCASSLGRGNSPLHFGNGTRLTVT.

V usage is TRBV7-3 and J usage is TRBJ2-2; D is undetermined. V was clipped by 5 bases and J by 6 bases, with 10 bases between them. This CDR3 is built from 13 residues. The germline V gene encodes CDR1 SGHTA and CDR2 FQGTGA. The CDR3 nucleotides read TGTGCCAGCAGCCTAAGTGGGGCCGGGGAGCTGTTTTTT. Its translation: CASSLSGAGELFF.

The chain uses TRBV5-1 and TRBJ1-5; D remains unclear. This CDR3 region has 13 residues. V dropped 2 bases and J dropped 5 bases, with 8 bases sitting between them. Germline CDR1 SGHRS, CDR2 YFSETQ. CDR3 region: CASSFFGDQPQHF. The CDR3 bases are TGCGCCAGCAGCTTTTTTGGGGATCAGCCCCAGCATTTT.

This chain joins TRBV7-8 and TRBJ1-6; 7 bases are a match to TRBD1. The CDR3 runs to 14 residues. V was pared by 4 bases and J by 7 bases, with 4 bases of the junction left unmatched. Looked up from germline, CDR1 is SGHVS and CDR2 is FQNEAQ. The CDR3 here is CASSSSGGNSPLHF. Written as DNA, the CDR3 is TGTGCCAGCAGCTCATCAGGGGGGAATTCACCCCTCCACTTT.

The chain links TRBV7-9 to TRBJ2-2, with TRBD1 matching over 10 bases. Germline CDR1 is SEHNR and CDR2 is FQNEAQ (reference sequence). The V and J ends lost 5 bases and 0 bases, in that order; junction bases with no gene match: 12. This CDR3 contains 19 residues. CDR3 coding DNA: TGTGCCAGCAGCCCCACTCCGGGACAGGGGATTGCGAACACCGGGGAGCTGTTTTTT. This gives the protein CASSPTPGQGIANTGELFF.

This chain joins TRBV6-2 or TRBV6-3 and TRBJ1-5, with D perhaps TRBD1 (6 bases). CDR1 and CDR2 (germline): MNHEY, SVGEGT. The CDR3 is 17 residues long. With 5 bases removed from V and 2 bases from J, the gap between germline ends came to 19 bases. Written as DNA, the CDR3 is TGTGCCAGCAGTGGATTCGGGGGGCGGATGGGCAATCAGCCCCAGCATTTT. This encodes CASSGFGGRMGNQPQHF.

V is TRBV27 and J is TRBJ1-1; the match to TRBD1 covers 8 bases. Germline-derived CDR1 and CDR2 are MNHEY and SMNVEV (reference sequence). The CDR3 totals 12 residues. J gave up 9 bases and V 4 bases, and 4 bases lay outside the gene matches. CDR3 loop: CASSSRQGQAFF. Written as DNA, the CDR3 is TGTGCCAGCAGTTCGCGACAGGGGCAAGCTTTCTTT.

This rearrangement joins TRBV2 to TRBJ1-2, with no clear D. The length of the CDR3 is 13 residues. Trimming left V 4 bases short and J 7 bases short, with 13 bases between. Germline V gives CDR1 SNHLY, CDR2 FYNNEI. In nucleotides, the CDR3 is TGTGCCAGCAGTGTAAGGCGGGAAGGTGGCTACACCTTC. Its protein is CASSVRREGGYTF.

This clone was detected only a few times. This chain uses TRBV3-1 (or the pseudogene TRBV3-2) with TRBJ1-2; D is possibly TRBD1 (5 bases). V lost 1 base, J lost 4 bases, and 10 bases lay in between. Looked up from germline, CDR1 is LGHDT and CDR2 is YNNKEL (reference sequence). This CDR3 is built from 14 residues. CDR3 region: CASSQAGRGYGYTF. CDR3 DNA sequence: TGTGCCAGCAGCCAAGCGGGGCGAGGCTATGGCTACACCTTC.

This clone came up a few times. The chain recombines TRBV19 with TRBJ1-1; D unclear. CDR3 size: 14 residues. V lost 1 base to trimming and J lost 5 bases, with 11 bases between them. The germline V gene encodes CDR1 LNHDA and CDR2 SQIVND (reference sequence). CDR3 loop: CASSIVLGRTEAFF. The CDR3 nucleotides read TGTGCCAGTAGTATAGTTCTGGGTAGGACTGAAGCTTTCTTT.

J is TRBJ2-2 and V is TRBV5-4; D assignment may be TRBD1 or TRBD2 (5 bases each). The germline CDR1 and CDR2 sequences are SGHNT and YYREEE (reference sequence). The V and J ends lost 0 bases and 2 bases respectively, with 11 bases between them. The CDR3 runs 16 residues. In DNA form, the CDR3 reads TGTGCCAGCAGCTTGGTTCGGGGCCTCAACACCGGGGAGCTGTTTTTT. Its translation: CASSLVRGLNTGELFF. The full variable domain, completed using reference TRBV5-4 and TRBJ2-2, is ETGVTQSPTHLIKTRGQQVTLRCSSQSGHNTVSWYQQALGQGPQFIFQYYREEENGRGNFPPRFSGLQFPNYSSELNVNALELDDSALYLCASSLVRGLNTGELFFGEGSRLTVL.

A word on this clone: Distinct nucleotide sequences in the sample also encode this CDR3. The chain is built from TRBV6-1 and TRBJ1-5, with D hard to call. V lost 1 base to trimming and J lost 4 bases, with 8 bases between them. CDR1 and CDR2 (germline): MNHNS, SASEGT. The CDR3 spans 14 residues. CDR3 amino acids: CASSEGAGNQPQHF. CDR3 nucleotide sequence: TGTGCCAGCAGTGAAGGGGCAGGTAATCAGCCCCAGCATTTT.

The V call is TRBV7-9, the J call TRBJ1-1, with 7 bases aligning to TRBD1. Looked up from germline, CDR1 is SEHNR and CDR2 is FQNEAQ (reference sequence). V was pared by 5 bases and J by 11 bases, with 11 bases of the junction left unmatched. The CDR3 sequence is 13 residues long. The CDR3 DNA follows: TGTGCCAGCAGCCGAATACAGGGGCGGGAGGCTTTCTTT. Its translation: CASSRIQGREAFF.

The V call is TRBV9, the J call TRBJ2-1; D might be TRBD1 (6 bases). Germline V gives CDR1 SGDLS, CDR2 YYNGEE. The CDR3 consists of 13 residues. V lost 3 bases and J 4 bases, leaving 8 bases between the germline ends. The CDR3 sequence is CASSADSYNEQFF. CDR3 nucleotides: TGTGCCAGCAGCGCGGACAGTTACAATGAGCAGTTCTTC.

The rearrangement links TRBV3-1 (or the pseudogene TRBV3-2) to TRBJ1-6, with D possibly TRBD1 on 5 matching bases. The V end was cut by 3 bases, the J end by 11 bases, with 14 bases between. The germline V gene encodes CDR1 LGHDT and CDR2 YNNKEL (reference sequence). The CDR3 runs 14 residues. In DNA form, the CDR3 reads TGTGCCAGCAGCCAGGGGGAGGTGGGTCCACCCCTCCACTTT. Translating it yields CASSQGEVGPPLHF.

The rearrangement joins TRBV9 to TRBJ2-1, with TRBD1 matching over 11 bases. Germline V lookup: CDR1 SGDLS, CDR2 YYNGEE. This CDR3 contains 15 residues. V was clipped by 3 bases and J by 6 bases; unmatched bases: 5. This CDR3 reads CASSDRDRGSNEQFF. The CDR3 coding sequence is TGTGCCAGCAGCGACCGGGACAGGGGGTCCAATGAGCAGTTCTTC.

The chain employs TRBV6-2 or TRBV6-3 and TRBJ2-1; 7 bases map to TRBD2. Germline V gene sequence: CDR1 MNHEY, CDR2 SVGEGT. This CDR3 is 17 amino acids long. V lost 4 bases to trimming and J lost 4 bases; unmatched junction nucleotides: 13. CDR3 DNA: TGTGCCAGCAGTTCCGCGGGAGTGACTGATCGATACAATGAGCAGTTCTTC. Its translation is CASSSAGVTDRYNEQFF.

This clone has just one count. This sequence joins TRBV7-2 and TRBJ2-7, with D maybe TRBD2 (5 bases). From germline, CDR1 is SGHTA and CDR2 FQGNSA. Deletions cut 5 bases from V and 6 bases from J, with 11 bases between. This CDR3 contains 12 residues. CDR3 loop: CASSLLGREQYV. Written as DNA, the CDR3 is TGTGCCAGCAGCCTACTAGGACGCGAGCAGTACGTC.

The rearrangement links TRBV5-4 to TRBJ2-3; D unresolved. The CDR3 spans 14 residues. CDR1 and CDR2 (germline): SGHNT, YYREEE (reference sequence). V lost 0 bases, J lost 6 bases, and 11 bases lay in between. The CDR3 sequence is CASSLDTLGDTQYF. CDR3 coding DNA: TGTGCCAGCAGCTTGGACACCCTCGGGGATACGCAGTATTTT.

This chain uses TRBV10-2 with TRBJ1-5, with 7 nucleotides matching TRBD1. J gave up 6 bases and V 6 bases, and 2 bases lay outside the gene matches. Germline-derived CDR1 and CDR2 are WSHSY and SAAADI. The CDR3 covers 12 residues. CDR3 coding DNA: TGCGCCAGCAGGACAGGGAGTCAGCCCCAGCATTTT. Translation gives CASRTGSQPQHF.

The chain joins TRBV27 to TRBJ1-5; possibly TRBD1 for D (6 bases). Germline assignment: CDR1 MNHEY and CDR2 SMNVEV (reference sequence). This CDR3 spans 13 amino acids. V shed 7 bases and J shed 11 bases, with 18 bases lying between them. The CDR3 DNA sequence: TGTGCCAGCACTCGGGGGGCGGGGCGGGCCCAGCATTTT. Amino acid sequence: CASTRGAGRAQHF.